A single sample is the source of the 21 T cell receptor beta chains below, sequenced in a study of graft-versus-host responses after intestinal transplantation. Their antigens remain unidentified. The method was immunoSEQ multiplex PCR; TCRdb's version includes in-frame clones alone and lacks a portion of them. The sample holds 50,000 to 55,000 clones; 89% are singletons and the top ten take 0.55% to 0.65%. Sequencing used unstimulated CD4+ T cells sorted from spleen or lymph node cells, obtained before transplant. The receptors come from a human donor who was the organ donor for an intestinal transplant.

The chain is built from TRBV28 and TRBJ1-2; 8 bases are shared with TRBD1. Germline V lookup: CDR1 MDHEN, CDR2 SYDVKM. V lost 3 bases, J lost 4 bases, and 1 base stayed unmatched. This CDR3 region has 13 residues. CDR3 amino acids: CASSLDRAYGYTF. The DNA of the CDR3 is TGTGCCAGCAGTTTGGACAGGGCCTATGGCTACACCTTC.

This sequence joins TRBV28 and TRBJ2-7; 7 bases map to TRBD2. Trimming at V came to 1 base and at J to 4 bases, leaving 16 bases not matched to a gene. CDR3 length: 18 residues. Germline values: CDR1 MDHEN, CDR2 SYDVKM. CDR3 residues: CASSLSTSWGRASYEQYF. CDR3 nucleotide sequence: TGTGCCAGCAGTTTATCCACCTCGTGGGGGAGGGCCAGTTACGAGCAGTACTTC.

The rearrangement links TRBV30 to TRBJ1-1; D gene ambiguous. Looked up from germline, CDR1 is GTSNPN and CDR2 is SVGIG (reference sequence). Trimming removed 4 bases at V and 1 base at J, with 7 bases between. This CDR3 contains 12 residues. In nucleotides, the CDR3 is TGTGCCTGGACCTATTGGAACACTGAAGCTTTCTTT. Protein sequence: CAWTYWNTEAFF.

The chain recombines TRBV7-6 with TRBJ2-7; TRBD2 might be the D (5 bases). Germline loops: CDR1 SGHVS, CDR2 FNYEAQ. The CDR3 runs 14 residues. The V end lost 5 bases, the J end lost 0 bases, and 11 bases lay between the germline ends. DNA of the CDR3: TGTGCCAGCAGCCGGACTCCAGACTCCTACGAGCAGTACTTC. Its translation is CASSRTPDSYEQYF.

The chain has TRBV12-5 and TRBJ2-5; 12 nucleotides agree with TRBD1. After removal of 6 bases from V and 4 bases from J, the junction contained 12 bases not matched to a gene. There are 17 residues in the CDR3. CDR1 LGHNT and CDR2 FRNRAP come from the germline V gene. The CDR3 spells CASGPGRGQGAGETQYF. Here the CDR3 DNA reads TGTGCTAGTGGCCCAGGGAGGGGACAGGGGGCCGGAGAGACCCAGTACTTC.

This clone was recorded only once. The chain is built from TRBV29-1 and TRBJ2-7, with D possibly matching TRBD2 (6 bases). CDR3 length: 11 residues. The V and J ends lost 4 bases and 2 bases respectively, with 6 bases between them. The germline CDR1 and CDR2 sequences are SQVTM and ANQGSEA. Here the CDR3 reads CSVGRAYEQYF. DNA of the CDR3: TGCAGCGTTGGGAGGGCCTACGAGCAGTACTTC.

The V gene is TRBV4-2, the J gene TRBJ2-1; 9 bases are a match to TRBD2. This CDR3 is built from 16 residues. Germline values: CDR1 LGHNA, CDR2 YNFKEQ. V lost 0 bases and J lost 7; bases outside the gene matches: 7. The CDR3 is CASSQESLAGRNEQFF. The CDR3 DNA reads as TGTGCCAGCAGCCAAGAAAGCCTAGCGGGAAGGAATGAGCAGTTCTTC.

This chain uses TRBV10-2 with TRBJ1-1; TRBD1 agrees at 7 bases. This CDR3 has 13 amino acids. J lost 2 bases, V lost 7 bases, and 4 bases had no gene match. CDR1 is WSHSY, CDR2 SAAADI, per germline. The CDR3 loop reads CASTRGRNTEAFF. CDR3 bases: TGCGCCAGCACGAGGGGGCGTAACACTGAAGCTTTCTTT.

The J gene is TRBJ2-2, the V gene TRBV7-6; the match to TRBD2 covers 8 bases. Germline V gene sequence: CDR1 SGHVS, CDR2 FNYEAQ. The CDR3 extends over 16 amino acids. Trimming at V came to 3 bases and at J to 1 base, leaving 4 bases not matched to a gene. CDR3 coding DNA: TGTGCCAGCAGCTTGGTAGCGGGGCTGAACACCGGGGAGCTGTTTTTT. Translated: CASSLVAGLNTGELFF.

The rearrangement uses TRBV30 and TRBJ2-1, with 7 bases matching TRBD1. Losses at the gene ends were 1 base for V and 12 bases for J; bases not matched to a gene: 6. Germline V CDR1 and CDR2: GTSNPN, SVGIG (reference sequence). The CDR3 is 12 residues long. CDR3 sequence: CAWSGQGIGQFF. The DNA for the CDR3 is TGTGCCTGGAGTGGACAGGGCATAGGGCAGTTCTTC.

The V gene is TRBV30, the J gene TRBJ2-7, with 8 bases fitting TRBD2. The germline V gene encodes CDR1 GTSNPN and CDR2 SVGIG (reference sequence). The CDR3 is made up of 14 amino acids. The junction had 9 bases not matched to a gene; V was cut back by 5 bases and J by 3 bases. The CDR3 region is CAWVSSGFHYEQYF. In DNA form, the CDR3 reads TGTGCCTGGGTTTCTAGCGGGTTCCACTACGAGCAGTACTTC.

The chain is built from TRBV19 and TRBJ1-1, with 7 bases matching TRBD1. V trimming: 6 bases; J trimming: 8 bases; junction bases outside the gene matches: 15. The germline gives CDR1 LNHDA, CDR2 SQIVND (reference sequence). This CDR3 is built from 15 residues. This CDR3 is CASRKMIAAGGEAFF. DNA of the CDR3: TGTGCCAGTAGGAAAATGATTGCTGCAGGGGGGGAAGCTTTCTTT.

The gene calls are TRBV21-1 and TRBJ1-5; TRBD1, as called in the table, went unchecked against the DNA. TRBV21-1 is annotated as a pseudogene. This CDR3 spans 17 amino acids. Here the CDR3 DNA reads TGTGCCAGCACCAGGGACAGGGTGATTTGTCGCAATCAGCCCCAGCATTTT. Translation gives CASTRDRVICRNQPQHF.

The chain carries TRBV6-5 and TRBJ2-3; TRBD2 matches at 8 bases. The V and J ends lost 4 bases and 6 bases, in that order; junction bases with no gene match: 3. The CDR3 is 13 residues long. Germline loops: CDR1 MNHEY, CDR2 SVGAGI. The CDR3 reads CASSWTSMDTQYF. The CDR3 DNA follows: TGTGCCAGCAGTTGGACTAGCATGGATACGCAGTATTTT.

The CDR3 loop is CASSLDLASGSHEQYF. CDR3 nucleotides: TGTGCCAGCAGCTTGGACTTGGCTAGCGGGAGCCACGAGCAGTACTTC. The chain couples TRBV5-4 to TRBJ2-7, with TRBD2 identical over 10 bases. CDR3 length: 16 amino acids. The V gene's germline CDR1 is SGHNT and CDR2 YYREEE (reference sequence). Trimming at V came to 0 bases and at J to 5 bases, leaving 8 bases not matched to a gene. Variable domain in full (rest from reference TRBV5-4 and TRBJ2-7): ETGVTQSPTHLIKTRGQQVTLRCSSQSGHNTVSWYQQALGQGPQFIFQYYREEENGRGNFPPRFSGLQFPNYSSELNVNALELDDSALYLCASSLDLASGSHEQYFGPGTRLTVT.

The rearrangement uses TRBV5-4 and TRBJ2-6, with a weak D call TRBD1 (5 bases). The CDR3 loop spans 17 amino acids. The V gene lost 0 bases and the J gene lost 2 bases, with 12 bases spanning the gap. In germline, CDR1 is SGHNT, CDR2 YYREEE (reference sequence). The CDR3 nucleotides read TGTGCCAGCAGCTTGGGCGTTGGCAGGGCTGGGGCCAACGTCCTGACTTTC. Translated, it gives CASSLGVGRAGANVLTF.

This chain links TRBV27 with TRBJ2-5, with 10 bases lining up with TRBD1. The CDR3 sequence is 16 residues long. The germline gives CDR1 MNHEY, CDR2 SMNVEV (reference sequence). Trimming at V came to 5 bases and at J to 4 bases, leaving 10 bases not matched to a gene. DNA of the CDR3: TGTGCCAGCAGTACCCGACAGGGGGCACGGGCAGAGACCCAGTACTTC. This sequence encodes CASSTRQGARAETQYF.

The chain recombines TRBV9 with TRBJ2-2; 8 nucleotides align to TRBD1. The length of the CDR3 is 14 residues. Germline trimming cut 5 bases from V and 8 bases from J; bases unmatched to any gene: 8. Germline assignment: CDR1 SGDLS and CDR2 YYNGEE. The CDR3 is CASRDDRGLGELFF. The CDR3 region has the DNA TGTGCCAGCAGAGACGACAGGGGTTTGGGGGAGCTGTTTTTT.

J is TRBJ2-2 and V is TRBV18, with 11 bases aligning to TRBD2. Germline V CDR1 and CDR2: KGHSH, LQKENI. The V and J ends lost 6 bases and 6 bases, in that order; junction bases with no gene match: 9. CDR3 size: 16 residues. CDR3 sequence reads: CASSYQELAGAGELFF. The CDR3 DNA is TGTGCCAGCTCCTATCAGGAACTAGCGGGAGCCGGGGAGCTGTTTTTT. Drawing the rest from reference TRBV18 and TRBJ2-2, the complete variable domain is NAGVMQNPRHLVRRRGQEARLRCSPMKGHSHVYWYRQLPEEGLKFMVYLQKENIIDESGMPKERFSAEFPKEGPSILRIQQVVRGDSAAYFCASSYQELAGAGELFFGEGSRLTVL.

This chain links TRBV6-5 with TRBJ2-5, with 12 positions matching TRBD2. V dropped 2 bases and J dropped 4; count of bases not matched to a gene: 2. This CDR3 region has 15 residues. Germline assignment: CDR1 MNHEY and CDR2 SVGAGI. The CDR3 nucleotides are TGTGCCAGCAGTTACCGGGGACTAGCGGGAGAGACCCAGTACTTC. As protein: CASSYRGLAGETQYF.

The CDR3 DNA follows: TGTGCCAGCAGCGACCTAGCTGGCTCCTACGAGCAGTACTTC. Encoded protein: CASSDLAGSYEQYF. The V call is TRBV9, the J call TRBJ2-7, with D perhaps matching TRBD2 (5 bases). The CDR3 is made up of 14 amino acids. Per the germline V gene, CDR1 is SGDLS and CDR2 is YYNGEE. V was shortened by 3 bases and J by 0 bases, with 10 bases between the two germline ends.